Reported below is one T cell receptor (beta chain). Germline V CDR1 and CDR2: KGHSY, FQNENV. This CDR3 spans 11 amino acids. V was trimmed by 2 bases and J by 5 bases, leaving 4 bases between them. The source of the sample is a study of T cell changes during pregnancy in multiple sclerosis. The protocol was immunoSEQ multiplex PCR, while the TCRdb copy is restricted to in-frame clones and leaves out a portion. The table lists 40,000 to 45,000 clones, roughly 89% of them singletons, with roughly 1.1% in the top ten. The V call is TRBV16, the J call TRBJ2-7; D remains ambiguous. This receptor was obtained from a female donor with multiple sclerosis, enrolled in a pregnancy study. The sequencing here drew on CD4+ T cells from peripheral blood mononuclear cells, taken in the first trimester of pregnancy. The CDR3: CASSQTNEQYF. CDR3 sequence (DNA): TGTGCCAGCAGCCAAACTAACGAGCAGTACTTC.